The following is a T cell receptor beta chain sequence with its context. This clonotype was seen more than once but under ten times. Its specific antigen is unknown. No quality values exist for individual bases; no much larger clone is one base distant. Hyperthyroidism patients were newly diagnosed, with disease duration under 2 months, and aged 18 to 65 years. The study excluded patients with uncontrolled infections, other autoimmune diseases, pregnancy or lactation. Diagnoses were based on clinical symptoms, serum thyroxine and TRAb, thyroid ultrasound and orbital computed tomography. Blood from progressor patients was collected at the time of first diagnosis with hyperthyroidism, before any ophthalmopathy symptoms had appeared. PBMCs were separated from 8 to 10 ml of fresh peripheral blood using Ficoll-Paque density gradient centrifugation. Progressor patients were defined as those initially diagnosed with Graves' hyperthyroidism in whom ophthalmopathy developed during follow-up. Trizol reagent was used to extract total RNA, and RNA quality was then checked on an Agilent 2100 Bioanalyzer.

Amplification of TCR beta CDR3 regions was carried out from RNA transcripts. The TCR CDR3 was subjected to a first round of RT-PCR using the HTBI primer set and the Qiagen OneStep RT-PCR kit. The libraries were constructed in a second round of multiplex PCR and then size-selected and purified. Libraries were sequenced paired-end with 100 bp reads on an Illumina HiSeq2000. For the original study's pipeline: SOAPnuke was used to process the raw data, throwing out any read that contained adapters or uncalled bases, had a mean Phred below 15, or lacked an exact constant-primer or identifier match. COPE v1.2.5 was used to merge the high-quality paired reads, and each unique nucleotide sequence was defined as a clonotype. Clonotypes were aligned to IMGT TRBV, TRBD and TRBJ reference segments using MiTCR v1.1. The analysis included only V-J combinations with a frequency above 0.0001, which together covered around 99% of the repertoires. A TCS score was defined as the ratio of F50 (clonal expansion) to E x V (chaos), with BLOSUM62-based TCRdist applied between CDR3 peptides within each V-J. Welch's t-statistics and random forest reduced fewer than 600 V-J features to 10 to 15, which were used in a naive Bayes classifier (R e1071). Starting from the raw public reads, TCRdb applied fastp trimming at Q25, assembled clones with MiXCR and retained in-frame beta chains. One record per CDR3 amino acid sequence lists the most common genes and DNA. The V and J calls were not made by the authors but by TCRdb's processing. The sample table records fewer than 350,000 distinct CDR3 sequences; approximately 12% of these occur just once. The ten top clones hold 6% to 8% of the sample.

The data were taken from a study of T cells in Graves' hyperthyroidism and ophthalmopathy (dated by TCRdb to the late 2010s). About the investigation overall: Peripheral blood was collected at initial diagnosis, before any treatment. TCR V-J signatures able to tell the groups apart were searched for in a discovery cohort of around 95 patients, of whom roughly 42 had Graves' ophthalmopathy and under 65 had stable Graves' hyperthyroidism. Prospective prediction of ophthalmopathy was tested in an independent validation cohort consisting of about 19 hyperthyroidism patients and 17 patients who later progressed to ophthalmopathy. For training and testing, the 80 to 100 patients in the discovery cohort were randomly divided in a 7:3 ratio. In addition, the study compared T-cell repertoires in thyroid tissue and in blood from several Graves' hyperthyroidism patients. After sampling, hyperthyroidism patients received methimazole starting at 30 mg daily, and ophthalmopathy patients received high-dose intravenous methylprednisolone. TCR Vbeta CDR3 sequencing of roughly 140 peripheral blood samples (more than 40 ophthalmopathy, roughly 74 hyperthyroidism and some 17 progressor patients) is reported in the paper. The paper as a whole reports these results and caveats: Sample size was not statistically predetermined, and investigators were not blinded to group allocation. Most expanded thyroid clonotypes (frequency above 0.001) were also detected in blood, a finding suggesting that blood repertoires may reflect thyroid immune responses. A model built on a 13 V-J signature distinguished ophthalmopathy from stable hyperthyroidism, reaching 85% to 90% sensitivity and 81.08% specificity in cross-validation and 80%/75% in testing. In validation, the model predicted progression to ophthalmopathy a median of about 5.9 months before onset, with about 64% sensitivity and around 76% specificity.

Looking up the germline V gene yields CDR1 SGHTA and CDR2 FQGNSA. From the cysteine up to the phenylalanine, the CDR3 has a length of 15 residues. Only the CDR3 DNA is retained, 45 bases long and in frame from the first base. After removal of 5 bases from V and 9 bases from J, the junction retains 9 bases not matched to a gene. This receptor was taken from a woman under 40 with Graves' hyperthyroidism that later progressed to Graves' ophthalmopathy. Material for sequencing was blood. This chain joins TRBV7-2 to TRBJ2-5; 13 central nucleotides agree with TRBD2. The CDR3 protein sequence reads: CASSALAGGGGAQYF. The bases read TGTGCCAGCAGCGCACTAGCGGGAGGGGGAGGGGCCCAGTACTTC.